These 5 T cell receptor beta chains were sequenced from one sample in a study of cytomegalovirus exposure and HLA in healthy donors. This PCR relied on a set of 60 Vbeta primers and 13 Jbeta primers. Sequencing used immunoSEQ multiplex PCR; TCRdb keeps in-frame clones, though not all of them. The sample includes about 85,000 clones, over 70% of them seen just once. Sequenced material: PBMCs. Receptors originate from a man aged 50-59 years in good health and CMV-seropositive.

V and J are TRBV7-2 and TRBJ2-7, with a possible D match to TRBD2 (7 bases). Germline CDR1 SGHTA, CDR2 FQGNSA. CDR3 length: 14 residues. The V and J ends lost 5 bases and 3 bases respectively, with 14 bases between them. This chain's CDR3 is CASSGGDNSYEQYF. CDR3 nucleotides: TGTGCCAGCAGCGGGGGGGACAATAGCTACGAGCAGTACTTC. Using reference TRBV7-2 and TRBJ2-7 for the parts outside the CDR3, the full variable domain is GAGVSQSPSNKVTEKGKDVELRCDPISGHTALYWYRQSLGQGLEFLIYFQGNSAPDKSGLPSDRFSAERTGGSVSTLTIQRTQQEDSAVYLCASSGGDNSYEQYFGPGTRLTVT.

The V call is TRBV10-1, the J call TRBJ2-1; 10 bases map to TRBD1. The CDR3 sequence is 16 residues long. Trimming removed 1 base from V and 9 bases from J; junction bases left unmatched: 9. CDR1 WNHNN and CDR2 SYGVQD come from the germline V gene (reference sequence). In nucleotides, the CDR3 is TGCGCCAGCAGTGAGTTTCCGGGACAGGGGATGGGTGAGCAGTTCTTC. This translates into CASSEFPGQGMGEQFF.

The V gene is TRBV11-3, the J gene TRBJ2-1, with 7 bases fitting TRBD2. With V trimmed by 8 bases and J by 4 bases, 11 bases remained unmatched. The CDR3 length is 15 residues. CDR1 is SGHNT, CDR2 YENEEA, per germline. CDR3 sequence (DNA): TGTGCCAGCGCATCGTGGGAGGGCCCGTACAATGAGCAGTTCTTC. It yields the protein CASASWEGPYNEQFF.

This clone was counted a single time. DNA for the CDR3: TGTGCCAGCAGTTCCCTAAGACTAGCGGGGAACACGGATGAGCAGTTCTTC. Protein product: CASSSLRLAGNTDEQFF. This chain uses TRBV27 with TRBJ2-1; 11 bases line up with TRBD2. Germline V lookup: CDR1 MNHEY, CDR2 SMNVEV (reference sequence). Trimming removed 4 bases from V and 8 bases from J; junction bases left unmatched: 13. The CDR3 length is 17 residues.

The gene calls are TRBV21-1 and TRBJ1-2; the table's D call, TRBD1, has no DNA check behind it. TRBV21-1 is a recognized pseudogene. The CDR3 covers 15 residues. The CDR3 bases are TGTGCCAGTAGACGGGGGACAGGGGGCTGCTATGGCTACACCTTC. Translated, it gives CASRRGTGGCYGYTF.